These T cell receptor beta chains were read from a single sample in a study of T cell repertoires in cytomegalovirus infection. Their cognate antigens are unknown. TCRdb reprocessed the reads with MiXCR, giving one entry per CDR3 protein. The sample contains 550,000 to 850,000 distinct CDR3 sequences, about 30% of which appear only once. The starting material was cultured PBMCs, obtained from culture after CMV antigen stimulation. The receptors shown here come from a human donor in good health (CMV status not recorded). Some clones in this sample may be carry-over from other donors' samples. Each CDR3 is given with its conserved first and last residue. A D gene is named only where the DNA matches it firmly. For some rows the clone size is stated as once, few or many, or as a class when expanded; others skip it.

CDR3nt | CDR3aa | j_gene | v_gene | d_gene | abundance
TGCAGTGCTAGTCTTTTCGGGGACAGCCACACTGAAGCTTTCTTT | CSASLFGDSHTEAFF | TRBJ1-1 | TRBV20-1 | TRBD1 | few
TGTGCCAGCAGCCAAGCCCTGGGACTAGCGGCCACTTCTACCTACAATGAGCAGTTCTTC | CASSQALGLAATSTYNEQFF | TRBJ2-1 | TRBV3-1 | TRBD2 | .
TGCATTCCGGATGGCTACACCTTC | CIPDGYTF | TRBJ1-2 | TRBV20-1 | . | few
TGTGCCACCCAAGGACTAGCGAGCTACAATGAGCAGTTCTTC | CATQGLASYNEQFF | TRBJ2-1 | TRBV28 | TRBD2 | .
TGTGCCAGCAGTTACTCGACAGGGAACCTCGGGAATGATGAGCAGTTCTTC | CASSYSTGNLGNDEQFF | TRBJ2-1 | TRBV6-6 | TRBD1 | few
TGTGCTAGTGGTTTACGGGGGCCAGATACGCAGTATTTT | CASGLRGPDTQYF | TRBJ2-3 | TRBV12-5 | . | .
TGTGCCAGCAGACAACAGGCGAGCTCCTACAATGAGCAGTTCTTC | CASRQQASSYNEQFF | TRBJ2-1 | TRBV12-3/TRBV12-4 | . | .
TGTGCCAGCAGCAAACTTAGCGGGCCCCGTTACTACGAGCAGTACTTC | CASSKLSGPRYYEQYF | TRBJ2-7 | TRBV11-2 | TRBD2 | .
TGCAGTGCTAGGACGGACGCGCCGGAGACCCAGTACTTC | CSARTDAPETQYF | TRBJ2-5 | TRBV20-1 | . | .
TGTGCCAGCAGTTTATTCAATGAGCAGTTCTTC | CASSLFNEQFF | TRBJ2-1 | TRBV27 | . | many
TGTGCCAGCTCTTTTCTGGGCGACTCCTACGAGCAGTACTTC | CASSFLGDSYEQYF | TRBJ2-7 | TRBV28 | . | few
TGCGCCAGCAGCCAAGCGGGGACCAGACCAGACACCATATATTTT | CASSQAGTRPDTIYF | TRBJ1-3 | TRBV4-1 | . | .
TGTGCCAGCAGTGGATCCGGGGCAGGGGTAGGGTCACCCCTCCACTTT | CASSGSGAGVGSPLHF | TRBJ1-6 | TRBV12-3/TRBV12-4 | . | .
TGTGCCAGCAGCCTGCCGGGGCATCAGCCCCAGCATTTT | CASSLPGHQPQHF | TRBJ1-5 | TRBV7-2 | . | .
TGTGCCAGCGCGCCGGGGCAGCATTCTGGAAACACCATATATTTT | CASAPGQHSGNTIYF | TRBJ1-3 | TRBV2 | . | .
TGCAGTGCTATCATATTCCCGGGACTACGGGATACGCAGTATTTT | CSAIIFPGLRDTQYF | TRBJ2-3 | TRBV20-1 | TRBD2 | few
TGTGCCAGCAGCCGCCCAATTCTAACTAGCGGGACTTCCTACGAGCAGTACTTC | CASSRPILTSGTSYEQYF | TRBJ2-7 | TRBV7-8 | TRBD2 | few
TGTGCCAGCAGCTTAGTACAGGGGGGCGTCTCTGGGGCCAACGTCCTGACTTTC | CASSLVQGGVSGANVLTF | TRBJ2-6 | TRBV7-2 | TRBD1 | many
TGTGCCAGCAGGGGGACAGGGCCCTACAATGAGCAGTTCTTC | CASRGTGPYNEQFF | TRBJ2-1 | TRBV25-1 | TRBD1 | .
TGCGCCAGCAGCAACGGGACTAGCGGTCTACGCGGGCAGTACTTC | CASSNGTSGLRGQYF | TRBJ2-7 | TRBV5-1 | TRBD2 | .
TGTGCCAGCAGTCCGGGAGGGGCTACCCCCCTCTATGGCTACACCTTC | CASSPGGATPLYGYTF | TRBJ1-2 | TRBV27 | . | .
TGTGCCAGCAGACGTACTAGCGGGGGGTACAATGAGCAGTTCTTC | CASRRTSGGYNEQFF | TRBJ2-1 | TRBV28 | TRBD2 | .